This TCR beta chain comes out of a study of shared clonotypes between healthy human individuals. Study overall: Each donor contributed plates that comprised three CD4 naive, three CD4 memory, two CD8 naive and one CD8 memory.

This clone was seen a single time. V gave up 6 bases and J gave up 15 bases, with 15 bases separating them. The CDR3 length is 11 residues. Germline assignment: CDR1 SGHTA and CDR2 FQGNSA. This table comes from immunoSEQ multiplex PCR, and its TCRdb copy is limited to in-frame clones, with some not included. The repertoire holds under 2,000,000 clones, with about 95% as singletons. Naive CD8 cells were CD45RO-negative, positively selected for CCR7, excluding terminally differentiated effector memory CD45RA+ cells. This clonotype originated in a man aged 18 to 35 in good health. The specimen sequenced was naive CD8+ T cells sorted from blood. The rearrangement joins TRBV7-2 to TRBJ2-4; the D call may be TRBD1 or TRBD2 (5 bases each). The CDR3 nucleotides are TGTGCCAGCAGGGGGGACGATTTAGGGTACTTC. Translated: CASRGDDLGYF.